These T cell receptor beta chains were read from a single sample in a study of early T cells in non-severe SARS-CoV-2 infection. MiXCR was run by TCRdb on the 5' RACE reads, yielding one entry per CDR3 protein. This sample has some 64,000 distinct CDR3 sequences; approximately 9.2% occur once, and the top ten carry 13%. The sample here was whole blood, taken at baseline. The receptor source for this set is an adult who was a healthcare worker with PCR-confirmed SARS-CoV-2 infection or an uninfected control (not recorded which). CDR3s include the opening cysteine and the closing phenylalanine or tryptophan. Fields, in order: V gene, D gene, J gene, clone size, CDR3 DNA, CDR3 protein. D genes are given only for firm matches. Clone size is not always given. Where it is, it says once, few, many or a class for expanded clones.

TRBV6-5	TRBD2	TRBJ2-1	-	TGTGCCAGCAAATACGGCGGGAGCCGCCATGAGCAGTTCTTC	CASKYGGSRHEQFF
TRBV11-2	-	TRBJ1-1	-	TGTGCCAGCAGCTTCCGTCCGGGGGGCTTAGACACTGAAGCTTTCTTT	CASSFRPGGLDTEAFF
TRBV11-2	-	TRBJ2-7	-	TGTGCCAGCAGCTTAGGACGGGACATCTACGAGCAGTACTTC	CASSLGRDIYEQYF
TRBV3-1	TRBD1	TRBJ1-2	few	TGTGCCAGCAGCCAAGGTTCCACAGGGGGTTATGGCTACACCTTC	CASSQGSTGGYGYTF
TRBV7-2	TRBD2	TRBJ2-5	-	TGTGCCAGCAGCTTAGCCTACACGGGAGGGGCCGTCCGGGAGACCCAGTACTTC	CASSLAYTGGAVRETQYF
TRBV28	-	TRBJ2-1	few	TGTGCCAGCAGTCCCCACCCCCCCTACAATGAGCAGTTCTTC	CASSPHPPYNEQFF
TRBV2	-	TRBJ1-1	many	TGTGCCAGCAGTACGGGACGTTTGAACACTGAAGCTTTCTTT	CASSTGRLNTEAFF
TRBV24-1	-	TRBJ2-1	-	TGTGCCATCGAGGGAGTGGGCTACAATGAGCAGTTCTTC	CAIEGVGYNEQFF
TRBV2	-	TRBJ2-7	many	TGTGCCAGCAGTGGGACAGCGTACGAGCAGTACTTC	CASSGTAYEQYF
TRBV11-2	TRBD1	TRBJ1-2	few	TGTGCCAGCAGCTCGTCCGGGACAGACGGCTACACCTTC	CASSSSGTDGYTF
TRBV19	TRBD1	TRBJ1-2	many	TGTGCCAGTAGTATGACGCAGGGGGCAGTGAATGGCTACACCTTC	CASSMTQGAVNGYTF
TRBV10-3	-	TRBJ1-2	-	TGTGTCATCAGTGATTGGACAGCTACTAACTATGGCTACACCTTC	CVISDWTATNYGYTF
TRBV6-2/TRBV6-3	-	TRBJ2-4	many	TGTGCCAGCAAAGAGGCAGCGGCGTTGTGGAACATTCAGTACTTC	CASKEAAALWNIQYF
TRBV5-1	-	TRBJ1-6	-	TGCGCCAGCAGCTTTTGGGATAATTCACCCCTCCACTTT	CASSFWDNSPLHF
TRBV4-3	-	TRBJ1-1	-	TGCGCCAGCAGCCAAGTTCCGAGAAGAACTGAAGCTTTCTTT	CASSQVPRRTEAFF
TRBV7-6	TRBD2	TRBJ2-2	-	TGTGCCAGCAGACTGACTAGCGGGACCGGGGAGCTGTTTTTT	CASRLTSGTGELFF
TRBV20-1	TRBD2	TRBJ2-3	few	TGCAGTGCTAGCCCCTCTCTAGCGGGAGGATTCACAGATACGCAGTATTTT	CSASPSLAGGFTDTQYF
TRBV6-2/TRBV6-3	-	TRBJ2-7	many	TGTGCCAGCAGCTGGGGGCAGACTACCTACGAGCAGTACTTC	CASSWGQTTYEQYF
TRBV29-1	-	TRBJ2-1	many	TGCAGCGTTGAAGATGTGGTAAATGAGCAGTTCTTC	CSVEDVVNEQFF
TRBV7-2	TRBD2	TRBJ2-7	few	TGTGCCAGCAGCCTAAAGACTAGCGGGAGTCAATCCTACGAGCAGTACTTC	CASSLKTSGSQSYEQYF
TRBV7-9	-	TRBJ2-7	-	TGTGCCAGCAGCTTTAGTTCGGGAGAGTTCGATTTTGGGTCCTACGAGCAGTACTTC	CASSFSSGEFDFGSYEQYF
TRBV4-3	TRBD1	TRBJ1-1	few	TGCGCCAGCAGCCGTTTCGGAGGGACAGTGAACACTGAAGCTTTCTTT	CASSRFGGTVNTEAFF
TRBV20-1	TRBD2	TRBJ2-1	-	TGCAGTGCTAGAGATCCTAGCGGGAGCTCCTACAATGAGCAGTTCTTC	CSARDPSGSSYNEQFF
TRBV19	-	TRBJ2-1	few	TGTGCCACCAGGGACTGGAACAATGAGCAGTTCTTC	CATRDWNNEQFF
TRBV7-9	-	TRBJ1-1	many	TGTGCCAGCAGCTTAGCGGGGGGGTCTGGGACTGAAGCTTTCTTT	CASSLAGGSGTEAFF
TRBV7-2	TRBD1	TRBJ2-7	few	TGTGCCAGCAGCCTGTCGGGACAGGGGGTGGTAGGATCCTACGAGCAGTACTTC	CASSLSGQGVVGSYEQYF
TRBV5-1	-	TRBJ1-5	few	TGCGCCAGCAGCTCGAACCCCTCCAATCAGCCCCAGCATTTT	CASSSNPSNQPQHF
TRBV20-1	-	TRBJ2-1	-	TGCAGTGCTAGTATGGCCAACTCCTACAATGAGCAGTTCTTC	CSASMANSYNEQFF
TRBV25-1	-	TRBJ2-6	-	TGTGCCAGCAGTGAAGACCGGTTCTCTGGGGCCAACGTCCTGACTTTC	CASSEDRFSGANVLTF
TRBV19	-	TRBJ1-2	many	TGTGCCAGTAGTGCCGCAGGGTATTACGGCCCCAGAACTATCGATGGCTACACCTTC	CASSAAGYYGPRTIDGYTF
TRBV20-1	TRBD1	TRBJ1-6	few	TGCAGTGCCTCGGGACAGGGGAGCTCCTATAATTCACCCCTCCACTTT	CSASGQGSSYNSPLHF
TRBV5-4	TRBD2	TRBJ2-5	-	TGTGCCAGCAGCTCACTAGCGGGAGACCGCCAAGAGACCCAGTACTTC	CASSSLAGDRQETQYF
TRBV20-1	-	TRBJ2-7	few	TGCAGTGCACGGCGGGACAGAATATCCTACGAGCAGTACTTC	CSARRDRISYEQYF
TRBV3-1	TRBD1	TRBJ2-7	few	TGTGCCAGCAGCTACGGGACAGGGACCTACGAGCAGTACTTC	CASSYGTGTYEQYF
TRBV7-6	-	TRBJ2-1	-	TGTGCCAGCAGCTTAAACGGGGGCCTGAATGAGCAGTTCTTC	CASSLNGGLNEQFF
TRBV7-2	TRBD1	TRBJ2-2	-	TGTGCCAGCAGCACCCGGGACAGGGTGAACACCGGGGAGCTGTTTTTT	CASSTRDRVNTGELFF
TRBV27	-	TRBJ2-3	-	TGTGCCAGCAGTGGGTGGAGCCAAACAGATACGCAGTATTTT	CASSGWSQTDTQYF
TRBV9	TRBD1	TRBJ2-7	few	TGTGCCAGCAGCGAGACAGGGGGCGGCGAGCAGTACTTC	CASSETGGGEQYF
TRBV7-9	-	TRBJ1-1	many	TGTGCCAGCAGCTTAGGGGGCCCGGGACACGGTGAAGCTTTCTTT	CASSLGGPGHGEAFF
TRBV7-6	-	TRBJ2-5	-	TGTGCCAGCAGCTCCCGAGAGACCCAGTACTTC	CASSSRETQYF
TRBV11-2	TRBD2	TRBJ2-3	many	TGTGCCAGCAGCTTTAAACTAGCGTCCGGCTCGAACACAGATACGCAGTATTTT	CASSFKLASGSNTDTQYF
TRBV12-5	-	TRBJ1-1	-	TGTGCTAGTGGTTTGAACCGGGACACGAACACTGAAGCTTTCTTT	CASGLNRDTNTEAFF
TRBV12-3/TRBV12-4	-	TRBJ1-6	many	TGTGCCAGCAGCCGGGGGTCCGAAGGTTCACCCCTCCACTTT	CASSRGSEGSPLHF
TRBV20-1	-	TRBJ1-5	-	TGCAGTGCTTACGACAGAGTTTATAGCAATCAGCCCCAGCATTTT	CSAYDRVYSNQPQHF
TRBV20-1	-	TRBJ1-2	-	TGCAGTGCTAGAGACAGCCCGGCTAACTATGGCTACACCTTC	CSARDSPANYGYTF
TRBV4-2	-	TRBJ1-1	many	TGTGCCAGCAGCCAAGATCCTGGGACGAGGGCTTTCTTT	CASSQDPGTRAFF
TRBV7-2	TRBD2	TRBJ2-1	many	TGTGCCAGCAGTTTAGCGGGAGCCTACAATGAGCAGTTCTTC	CASSLAGAYNEQFF
TRBV25-1	TRBD2	TRBJ2-1	few	TGTGCCAGCAGTGAAAGCCCAGCGGGAGATTGGGATGAGCAGTTCTTC	CASSESPAGDWDEQFF
TRBV20-1	TRBD1	TRBJ1-1	-	TGCAGTGCTAGAGATGGGGACAGGGGGAACACTGAAGCTTTCTTT	CSARDGDRGNTEAFF
TRBV12-3/TRBV12-4	TRBD2	TRBJ2-5	-	TGTGCCAGCAGTCCGACTAGCGGATTTTTCGAAGAGACCCAGTACTTC	CASSPTSGFFEETQYF
TRBV11-2	TRBD2	TRBJ2-3	few	TGTGCCAGCAGCTTAGATAGCGGGAGTACAGATACGCAGTATTTT	CASSLDSGSTDTQYF
TRBV6-5	-	TRBJ2-7	-	TGTGCCAGCAGTTACTCGAGCTTCCTCTCCTACGAGCAGTACTTC	CASSYSSFLSYEQYF
TRBV7-6	-	TRBJ1-4	-	TGTGCCAGCAGCTTCACGCGAGCAACTAATGAAAAACTGTTTTTT	CASSFTRATNEKLFF
TRBV11-2	TRBD1	TRBJ1-6	few	TGTGCCAGCAGCTCCCGGGACAGGGAAAATAATTCACCCCTCCACTTT	CASSSRDRENNSPLHF
TRBV6-5	TRBD2	TRBJ2-1	-	TGTGCCAGCAGTCGAGCCGGGACTAGCGGGAAAGGTCAGTTCTTC	CASSRAGTSGKGQFF
TRBV6-2/TRBV6-3	-	TRBJ2-7	-	TGTGCCAGCAGTCTGGAGTCAAACGAGCAGTACTTC	CASSLESNEQYF
TRBV7-2	-	TRBJ2-3	-	TGTGCCAGCAGCTTAGAGAGCTTGCTATCAACAGATACGCAGTATTTT	CASSLESLLSTDTQYF
TRBV7-2	TRBD2	TRBJ2-3	-	TGTGCCAGCAGCTTAACTAGCGGTGAAACAGATACGCAGTATTTT	CASSLTSGETDTQYF
TRBV28	-	TRBJ1-5	few	TGTGCCAGCAGTGGCGTAGTTGGCTATAGCAATCAGCCCCAGCATTTT	CASSGVVGYSNQPQHF
TRBV27	-	TRBJ2-1	-	TGTGCCAGCAGCCCCGCCGGACTACTACTCCATGAGCAGTTCTTC	CASSPAGLLLHEQFF